Listed below are T cell receptor beta chains from one sample, sequenced in a study of blood T cell repertoires in COVID-19. TCRdb keeps only in-frame clones here, not all; method: immunoSEQ multiplex PCR. This table has 300,000 to 400,000 clones, around 91% appearing once. Sequences were obtained from peripheral blood. These receptors all stem from a woman aged 18-29 years who had recovered from COVID-19. CDR3s include the opening cysteine and the closing phenylalanine or tryptophan. The D gene is left open where the match is weak. A row's size may be missing; if present it is once, few, many or a size class.

d_call,j_call,v_call,clone_size,cdr3_aa,cdr3_nt
TRBD1,TRBJ2-1,TRBV24-1,-,CATSDLGQGGSSYNEQFF,TGTGCCACCAGTGATTTGGGACAGGGGGGCAGCTCCTACAATGAGCAGTTCTTC
TRBD1,TRBJ2-4,TRBV5-4,-,CASSLAGTGFISAKNIQYF,TGTGCCAGCAGCTTGGCCGGGACAGGGTTTATCTCAGCCAAAAACATTCAGTACTTC
-,TRBJ1-3,TRBV11-2,-,CASSLVRPGRPGNTIYF,TGTGCCAGCAGCTTAGTTCGGCCGGGAAGACCTGGAAACACCATATATTTT
TRBD1,TRBJ1-2,TRBV7-9,few,CASSVTGTGGSYTF,TGTGCCAGCAGCGTAACCGGGACAGGAGGGAGCTACACCTTC
-,TRBJ2-3,TRBV11-2,-,CASSLEASQGDTQYF,TGTGCCAGCAGCTTAGAGGCTAGCCAGGGGGATACGCAGTATTTT
-,TRBJ2-1,TRBV9,-,CASAPGDSYNEQFF,TGTGCCAGCGCCCCGGGGGATTCCTACAATGAGCAGTTCTTC
TRBD1,TRBJ1-2,TRBV19,-,CASRILRGQGGGYTF,TGTGCCAGTAGGATACTCCGGGGACAGGGGGGTGGCTACACCTTC
-,TRBJ2-1,TRBV19,-,CASSPDRMSYNEQFF,TGTGCCAGTAGTCCCGACAGGATGTCCTACAATGAGCAGTTCTTC
TRBD1,TRBJ1-3,TRBV27,-,CASRLTGGTSGNTIYF,TGTGCCAGCAGACTAACAGGGGGCACCTCTGGAAACACCATATATTTT
-,TRBJ2-1,TRBV2,-,CASSHEDSNHNEQFF,TGTGCCAGCAGCCACGAGGACAGTAACCACAATGAGCAGTTCTTC
TRBD1,TRBJ1-6,TRBV9,-,CASSGGAGQGAFGSPLHF,TGTGCCAGCAGCGGTGGGGCCGGACAGGGGGCTTTTGGGTCACCCCTCCACTTT
TRBD1,TRBJ2-6,TRBV19,once,CASSIRDRPYSGANVLTF,TGTGCCAGTAGTATTAGGGACAGGCCTTACTCTGGGGCCAACGTCCTGACTTTC
TRBD1,TRBJ1-1,TRBV19,-,CASSTNRGQGNTEAFF,TGTGCCAGTAGTACAAACAGGGGGCAGGGGAACACTGAAGCTTTCTTT
TRBD2,TRBJ2-1,TRBV19,-,CASRLGASGRSEQFF,TGTGCCAGTAGACTCGGGGCTAGCGGGAGAAGTGAGCAGTTCTTC
-,TRBJ2-5,TRBV12-3/TRBV12-4,-,CASRPDTQETQYF,TGTGCCAGCAGACCGGACACGCAGGAGACCCAGTACTTC
TRBD1,TRBJ1-1,TRBV7-9,-,CASSFTTGGLNTEAFF,TGTGCCAGCAGCTTTACGACAGGGGGCCTGAACACTGAAGCTTTCTTT
TRBD2,TRBJ2-1,TRBV7-2,-,CASGGTSGLNEQFF,TGTGCCAGCGGCGGGACTAGCGGGTTGAATGAGCAGTTCTTC
-,TRBJ1-2,TRBV30,-,CAWEGDNYGYTF,TGTGCCTGGGAGGGGGATAACTATGGCTACACCTTC
TRBD1,TRBJ2-2,TRBV18,-,CASSPRAGGTGELFF,TGTGCCAGCTCACCACGGGCAGGGGGCACCGGGGAGCTGTTTTTT
TRBD1,TRBJ1-2,TRBV18,-,CASSPGQDDYGYTF,TGTGCCAGCTCACCGGGACAGGACGACTATGGCTACACCTTC
TRBD1,TRBJ1-2,TRBV30,-,CAWSTGGSYGGYTF,TGTGCCTGGAGTACAGGGGGCTCGTACGGAGGCTACACCTTC
TRBD1,TRBJ2-5,TRBV24-1,-,CATRGRGQETQYF,TGTGCCACCAGGGGCAGGGGGCAAGAGACCCAGTACTTC
TRBD2,TRBJ2-2,TRBV10-1,-,CASSRRGTSGTGELFF,TGCGCCAGCAGCAGGAGAGGGACTAGCGGCACCGGGGAGCTGTTTTTT
-,TRBJ2-3,TRBV12-3/TRBV12-4,once,CASSLELDTQYF,TGTGCCAGCAGTTTGGAGTTAGATACGCAGTATTTT
TRBD1,TRBJ2-5,TRBV5-1,-,CASSLGGTGTGYTETQYF,TGCGCCAGCAGCTTGGGCGGAACCGGGACAGGGTATACCGAGACCCAGTACTTC
TRBD2,TRBJ2-1,TRBV9,-,CASSGGTSGRFNEQFF,TGTGCCAGCAGCGGAGGGACTAGCGGGCGGTTCAATGAGCAGTTCTTC
-,TRBJ2-3,TRBV29-1,-,CSVEEPRGTDTQYF,TGCAGCGTTGAAGAACCCCGGGGCACAGATACGCAGTATTTT
-,TRBJ1-5,TRBV12-5,-,CASAGSSSNQPQHF,TGTGCTAGTGCCGGGAGTTCTAGCAATCAGCCCCAGCATTTT
-,TRBJ2-3,TRBV5-1,-,CASSIFGSTDTQYF,TGCGCCAGCAGCATCTTCGGGAGCACAGATACGCAGTATTTT
TRBD2,TRBJ2-2,TRBV5-4,-,CASSSLAGGPGELFF,TGTGCCAGCAGCTCATTAGCGGGAGGGCCCGGGGAGCTGTTTTTT
TRBD1,TRBJ1-5,TRBV7-2,few,CASSIRQGSQPQHF,TGTGCCAGCAGTATCAGACAGGGAAGTCAGCCCCAGCATTTT
TRBD2,TRBJ2-1,TRBV29-1,-,CSVRLAGGPSGEQFF,TGCAGCGTCCGCTTAGCGGGAGGGCCCTCTGGTGAGCAGTTCTTC
-,TRBJ1-1,TRBV12-3/TRBV12-4,-,CASSATVNTEAFF,TGTGCCAGCAGTGCGACAGTGAACACTGAAGCTTTCTTT
-,TRBJ1-1,TRBV28,-,CASNGAGVGGTEAFF,TGTGCCAGCAATGGGGCAGGGGTCGGTGGCACTGAAGCTTTCTTT
TRBD2,TRBJ2-1,TRBV2,-,CASSERGGSYNEQFF,TGTGCCAGCAGCGAGCGGGGAGGCTCCTACAATGAGCAGTTCTTC
-,TRBJ1-1,TRBV27,-,CASSLSQGTEAFF,TGTGCCAGCAGTTTATCGCAGGGCACTGAAGCTTTCTTT
-,TRBJ2-5,TRBV10-2,-,CASTEGLAKQETQYF,TGCGCCAGCACCGAAGGGCTAGCGAAGCAAGAGACCCAGTACTTC
TRBD2,TRBJ2-3,TRBV10-3,-,CAISGTSGYTDTQYF,TGTGCCATCAGTGGGACTAGCGGTTACACAGATACGCAGTATTTT
TRBD2,TRBJ2-1,TRBV28,-,CAIAGNYNEQFF,TGTGCGATAGCGGGGAATTACAATGAGCAGTTCTTC
TRBD1,TRBJ2-5,TRBV15,once,CATSRGTGASKTQYF,TGTGCCACCAGCAGGGGAACAGGGGCCTCCAAGACCCAGTACTTC
-,TRBJ1-3,TRBV7-2,-,CASRGGSGNTIYF,TGTGCCAGTAGGGGGGGCTCTGGAAACACCATATATTTT
TRBD1,TRBJ1-2,TRBV6-6,-,CASSMTGHYGYTF,TGTGCCAGCAGTATGACAGGGCACTATGGCTACACCTTC
-,TRBJ1-1,TRBV29-1,-,CSVPKNTEAFF,TGCAGCGTCCCCAAGAACACTGAAGCTTTCTTT
-,TRBJ1-4,TRBV19,-,CASSVGPEVEKLFF,TGTGCCAGTAGTGTGGGGCCTGAGGTGGAAAAACTGTTTTTT